Sequencing of this T cell receptor (beta chain) was carried out in a study of identifying expanded T cells in peripheral blood. Findings of the study overall: Approximately two-week clone count variance significantly increased as total template count grew. Technical replicates showed roughly 1.2 changed clones; two weeks around 15; four weeks 19.

Germline V gene lookup returns CDR1 MNHEY and CDR2 SMNVEV (reference sequence). The CDR3 is 15 residues long. Trimming stripped 2 bases from V and 0 bases from J, with 8 bases between. Profiled with immunoSEQ multiplex PCR; TCRdb holds only in-frame clones, not every one. The sample carries roughly 90,000 clones, about 85% recorded once. During the collection period, no donor immune events like infections were recorded. As concerns this clone: The antigen remains undetermined.

This TCR derives from a person aged 18 to 75 in good health. Sequenced: blood. This chain links TRBV27 with TRBJ1-3, with D possibly matching TRBD1 (5 bases). The CDR3 nucleotides read TGTGCCAGCAGTTTACAGGGCAACTCTGGAAACACCATATATTTT. Amino acid sequence: CASSLQGNSGNTIYF.